This T cell receptor beta chain came from a study of T cell responses to AZD1222 COVID-19 vaccine. Turning to the study itself: Second doses were pooled across both intervals (about 4 or about 12 weeks).

The table came from immunoSEQ multiplex PCR; TCRdb's copy has only in-frame clones and leaves some out. The table lists some 150,000 clones, under 95% of them singletons. The V end lost 3 bases, the J end lost 7 bases, and 12 bases lay between the germline ends. This CDR3 has 13 amino acids. Germline CDR1 reads ENHRY; CDR2 reads SYGVKD. This material consisted of peripheral blood, taken on day 0 of AZD1222 vaccination. The rearrangement links TRBV10-3 to TRBJ1-2, with a possible D match to TRBD1 (6 bases). This clonotype originated in an adult in good health. DNA of the CDR3: TGTGCCATCAGTGAAATCGGGGGGGCTGGCTACACCTTC. It specifies CAISEIGGAGYTF.